This T cell receptor (beta chain) was profiled in a study of T cell clonality in common variable immunodeficiency. Germline-derived CDR1 and CDR2 are SGHVS and FNYEAQ. This CDR3 comprises 13 residues. Trimming left V 4 bases short and J 0 bases short, with 4 bases between. Clones were sequenced by immunoSEQ multiplex PCR, and TCRdb holds only the in-frame ones, with some missing. The sample yields about 52,000 clones, without any singletons. Ten or more counts support this clone. The observed sequence ends 3 residues before the CDR3 terminus, with the missing tail filled in from the germline J gene. The origin of this receptor is a person aged 18 to 75 in good health. The sample comprised peripheral blood mononuclear cells. V is TRBV7-6 and J is TRBJ1-5; no firm D call. The CDR3 DNA, read in part, is TGTGCCAGCAGCTACTCTAGCAATCAGCCC. Protein: CASSYSSNQP. The full CDR3 protein is CASSYSSNQPQHF.